This T cell receptor (beta chain) derives from a study of blood T cell repertoires in COVID-19. Across the whole study: PBMCs, B-cell-depleted T cells, or T cells were the source of the cDNA or gDNA that made up the material.

Followed over time, Seattle patients had been enrolled while infection was active. The germline gives CDR1 WNHNN, CDR2 SYGVQD (reference sequence). The junction had 8 bases not matched to a gene; V was cut back by 5 bases and J by 7 bases. The CDR3 is made up of 15 amino acids. Original processing methods: Reference gene primer amplification in the assay estimated nucleated cell counts. Profiling relied on immunoSEQ multiplex PCR, and the TCRdb table lists in-frame clones only, not all of them. The V and J calls and clone size come from that table; D and trimming were worked out from the DNA. The table lists around 300,000 clones, under 90% of them singletons.

The sample taken for sequencing was peripheral blood. The TCR was taken from a woman in her 30s with COVID-19, enrolled during active disease. The V and J genes are TRBV10-1 and TRBJ2-1, with TRBD2 matching 10 bases. DNA for the CDR3: TGCGCCAGCAGTCTTCGCACTAGCGGGAAGAATGAGCAGTTCTTC. This codes for CASSLRTSGKNEQFF.